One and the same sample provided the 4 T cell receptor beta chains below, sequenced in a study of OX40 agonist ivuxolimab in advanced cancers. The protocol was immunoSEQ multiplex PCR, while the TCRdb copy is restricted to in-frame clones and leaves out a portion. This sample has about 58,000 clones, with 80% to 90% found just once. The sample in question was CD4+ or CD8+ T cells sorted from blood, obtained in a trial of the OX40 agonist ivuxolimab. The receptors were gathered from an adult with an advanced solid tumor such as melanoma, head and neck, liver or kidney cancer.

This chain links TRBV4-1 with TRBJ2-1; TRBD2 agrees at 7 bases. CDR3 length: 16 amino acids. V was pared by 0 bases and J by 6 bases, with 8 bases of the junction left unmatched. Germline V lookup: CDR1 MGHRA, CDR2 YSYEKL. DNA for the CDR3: TGCGCCAGCAGCCAAGAGTCCAGCGGGAATCGCAATGAGCAGTTCTTC. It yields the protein CASSQESSGNRNEQFF.

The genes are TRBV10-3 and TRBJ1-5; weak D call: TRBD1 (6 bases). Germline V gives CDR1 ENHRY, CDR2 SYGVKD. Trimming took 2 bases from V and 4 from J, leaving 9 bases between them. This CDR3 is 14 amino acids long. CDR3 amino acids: CAISEGQTNQPQHF. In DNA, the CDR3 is TGTGCCATCAGTGAGGGACAGACAAATCAGCCCCAGCATTTT.

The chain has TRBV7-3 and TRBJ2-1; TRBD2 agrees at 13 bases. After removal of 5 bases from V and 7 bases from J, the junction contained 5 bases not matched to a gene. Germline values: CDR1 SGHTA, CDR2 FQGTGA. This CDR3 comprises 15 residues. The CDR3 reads CASSLGLAGHNEQFF. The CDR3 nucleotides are TGTGCCAGCAGCCTGGGACTAGCGGGACATAATGAGCAGTTCTTC.

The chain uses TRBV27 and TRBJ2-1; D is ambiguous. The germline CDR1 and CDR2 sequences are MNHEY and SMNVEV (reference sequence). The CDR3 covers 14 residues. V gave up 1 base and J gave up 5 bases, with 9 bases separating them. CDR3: CASSLFLGNNEQFF. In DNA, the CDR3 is TGTGCCAGCAGTTTATTTCTAGGAAACAATGAGCAGTTCTTC.